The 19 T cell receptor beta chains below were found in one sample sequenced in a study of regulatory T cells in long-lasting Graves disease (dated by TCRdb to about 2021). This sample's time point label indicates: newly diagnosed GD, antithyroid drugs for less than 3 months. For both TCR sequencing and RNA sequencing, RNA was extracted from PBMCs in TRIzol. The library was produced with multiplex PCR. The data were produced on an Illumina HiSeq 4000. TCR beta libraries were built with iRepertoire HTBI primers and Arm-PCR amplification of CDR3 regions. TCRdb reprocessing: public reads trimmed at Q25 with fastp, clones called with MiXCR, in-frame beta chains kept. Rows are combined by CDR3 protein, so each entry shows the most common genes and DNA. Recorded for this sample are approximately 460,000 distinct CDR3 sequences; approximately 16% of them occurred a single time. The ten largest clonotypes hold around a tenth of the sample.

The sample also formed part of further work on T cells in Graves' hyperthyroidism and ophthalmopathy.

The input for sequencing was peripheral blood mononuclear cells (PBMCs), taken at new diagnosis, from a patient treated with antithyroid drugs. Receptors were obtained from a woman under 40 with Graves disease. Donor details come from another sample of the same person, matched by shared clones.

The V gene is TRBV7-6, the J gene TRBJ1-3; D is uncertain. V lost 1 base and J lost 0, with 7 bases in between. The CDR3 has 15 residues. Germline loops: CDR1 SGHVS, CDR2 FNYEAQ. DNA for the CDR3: TGTGCCAGCAGCTTAGGGTGGAGCTCTGGAAACACCATATATTTT. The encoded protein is CASSLGWSSGNTIYF. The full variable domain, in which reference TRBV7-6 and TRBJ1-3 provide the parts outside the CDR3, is GAGVSQSPRYKVTKRGQDVALRCDPISGHVSLYWYRQALGQGPEFLTYFNYEAQQDKSGLPNDRFSAERPEGSISTLTIQRTEQRDSAMYRCASSLGWSSGNTIYFGEGSWLTVV.

CDR3 protein: CASSLQDLDEQYF. CDR3 nucleotides: TGTGCCAGCTCACTGCAGGATCTCGACGAGCAGTACTTC. The chain recombines TRBV18 with TRBJ2-7, with unresolved D. Trimming removed 4 bases at V and 5 bases at J, with 12 bases between. The CDR3 is 13 amino acids. Germline assignment: CDR1 KGHSH and CDR2 LQKENI.

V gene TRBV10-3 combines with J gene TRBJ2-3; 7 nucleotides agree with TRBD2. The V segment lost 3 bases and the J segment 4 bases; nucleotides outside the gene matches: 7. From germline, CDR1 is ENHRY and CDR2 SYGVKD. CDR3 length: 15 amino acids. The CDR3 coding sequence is TGTGCCATCAGTGACCTCGGCGGGGGATCAGATACGCAGTATTTT. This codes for CAISDLGGGSDTQYF.

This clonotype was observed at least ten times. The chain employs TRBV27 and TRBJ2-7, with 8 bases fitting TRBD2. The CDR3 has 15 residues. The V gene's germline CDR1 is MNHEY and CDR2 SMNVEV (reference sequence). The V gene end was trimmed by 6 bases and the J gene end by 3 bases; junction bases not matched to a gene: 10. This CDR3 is CASRPAGDQFYEQYF. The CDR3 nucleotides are TGTGCCAGCAGACCAGCGGGAGACCAATTCTACGAGCAGTACTTC.

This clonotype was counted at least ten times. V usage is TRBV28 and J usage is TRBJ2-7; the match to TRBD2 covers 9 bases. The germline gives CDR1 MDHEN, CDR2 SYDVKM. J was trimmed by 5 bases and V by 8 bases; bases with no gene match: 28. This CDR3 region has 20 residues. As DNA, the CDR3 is TGTGCCAGCTCTGGGGTCCTCGGAAATCCTGTAGCGGGAGTGAGGCACGAGCAGTACTTC. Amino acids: CASSGVLGNPVAGVRHEQYF.

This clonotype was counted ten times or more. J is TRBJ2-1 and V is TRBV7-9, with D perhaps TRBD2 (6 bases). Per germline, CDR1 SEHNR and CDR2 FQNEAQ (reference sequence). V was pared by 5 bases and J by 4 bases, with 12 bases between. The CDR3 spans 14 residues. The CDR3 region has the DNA TGTGCCAGCAGCCACCGGGACTTATACAATGAGCAGTTCTTC. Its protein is CASSHRDLYNEQFF.

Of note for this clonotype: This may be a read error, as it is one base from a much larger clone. The CDR3 here is CSAMVAGRGWDEQYF. Written as DNA, the CDR3 is TGCAGTGCAATGGTAGCGGGAAGGGGATGGGATGAGCAGTACTTC. V usage is TRBV20-1 and J usage is TRBJ2-7, with TRBD2 identical over 8 bases. Trimming cost V 6 bases and J 7 bases; bases outside gene matches: 17. Germline CDR1 DFQATT, CDR2 SNEGSKA (reference sequence). The CDR3 runs 15 residues.

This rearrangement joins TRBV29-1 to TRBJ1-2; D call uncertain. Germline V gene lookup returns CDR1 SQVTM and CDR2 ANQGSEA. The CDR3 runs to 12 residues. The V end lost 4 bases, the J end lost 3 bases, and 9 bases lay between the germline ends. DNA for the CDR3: TGCAGCGTTGGGACCGATCACTATGGCTACACCTTC. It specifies CSVGTDHYGYTF.

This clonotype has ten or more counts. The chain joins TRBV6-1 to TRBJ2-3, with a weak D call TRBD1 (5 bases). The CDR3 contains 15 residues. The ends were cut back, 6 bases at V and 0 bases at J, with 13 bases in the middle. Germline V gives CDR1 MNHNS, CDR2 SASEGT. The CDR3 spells CASSTGTQSTDTQYF. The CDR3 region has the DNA TGTGCCAGCAGCACAGGTACCCAAAGCACAGATACGCAGTATTTT.

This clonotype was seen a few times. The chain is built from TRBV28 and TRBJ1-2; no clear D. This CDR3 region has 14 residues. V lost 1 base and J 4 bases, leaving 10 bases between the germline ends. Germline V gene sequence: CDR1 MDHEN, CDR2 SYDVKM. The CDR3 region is CASSLYKDLYGYTF. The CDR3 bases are TGTGCCAGCAGTTTATATAAAGACCTCTATGGCTACACCTTC.

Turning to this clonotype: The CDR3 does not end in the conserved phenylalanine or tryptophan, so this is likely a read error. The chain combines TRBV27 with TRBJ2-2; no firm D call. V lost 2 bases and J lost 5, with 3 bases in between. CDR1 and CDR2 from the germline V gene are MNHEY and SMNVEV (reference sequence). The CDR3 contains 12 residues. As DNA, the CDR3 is TGTGCCAGCAGTTTAGGGACCGGGGAGCTGTTTTTG. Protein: CASSLGTGELFL.

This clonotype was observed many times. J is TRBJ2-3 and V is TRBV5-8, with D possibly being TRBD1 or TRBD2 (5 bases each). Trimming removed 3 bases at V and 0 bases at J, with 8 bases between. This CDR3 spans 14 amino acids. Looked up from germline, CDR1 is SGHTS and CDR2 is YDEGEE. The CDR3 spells CASSSRDSTDTQYF. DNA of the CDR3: TGTGCCAGCAGCTCTAGGGACAGCACAGATACGCAGTATTTT. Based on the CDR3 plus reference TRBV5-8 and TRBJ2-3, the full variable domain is EAGVTQSPTHLIKTRGQQATLRCSPISGHTSVYWYQQALGLGLQFLLWYDEGEERNRGNFPPRFSGRQFPNYSSELNVNALELEDSALYLCASSSRDSTDTQYFGPGTRLTVL.

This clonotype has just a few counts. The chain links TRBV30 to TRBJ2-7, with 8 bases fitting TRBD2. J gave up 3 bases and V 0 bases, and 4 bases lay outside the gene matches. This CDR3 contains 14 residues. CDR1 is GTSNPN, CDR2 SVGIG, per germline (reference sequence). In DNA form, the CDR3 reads TGTGCCTGGAGTGTACCGGGGGGGGTCTACGAGCAGTACTTC. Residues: CAWSVPGGVYEQYF.

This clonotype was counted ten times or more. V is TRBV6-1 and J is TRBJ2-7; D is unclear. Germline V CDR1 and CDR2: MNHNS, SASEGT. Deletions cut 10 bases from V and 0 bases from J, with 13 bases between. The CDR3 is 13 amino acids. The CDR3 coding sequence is TGTGCCACCCAACGACTGGACTCCTACGAGCAGTACTTC. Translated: CATQRLDSYEQYF.

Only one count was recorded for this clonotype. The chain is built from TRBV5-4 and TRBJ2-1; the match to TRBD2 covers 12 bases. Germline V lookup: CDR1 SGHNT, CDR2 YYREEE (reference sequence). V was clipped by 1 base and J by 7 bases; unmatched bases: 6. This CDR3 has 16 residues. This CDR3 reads CASSLLLAGGGNEQFF. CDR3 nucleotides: TGTGCCAGCAGCTTGCTACTAGCGGGAGGAGGGAATGAGCAGTTCTTC.

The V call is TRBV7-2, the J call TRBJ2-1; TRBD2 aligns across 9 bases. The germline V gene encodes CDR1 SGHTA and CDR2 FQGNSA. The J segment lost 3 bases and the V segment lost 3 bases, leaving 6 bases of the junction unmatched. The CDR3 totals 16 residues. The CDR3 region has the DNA TGTGCCAGCAGCTTTACCGGGACTAGCAGCTACAATGAGCAGTTCTTC. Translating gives CASSFTGTSSYNEQFF.

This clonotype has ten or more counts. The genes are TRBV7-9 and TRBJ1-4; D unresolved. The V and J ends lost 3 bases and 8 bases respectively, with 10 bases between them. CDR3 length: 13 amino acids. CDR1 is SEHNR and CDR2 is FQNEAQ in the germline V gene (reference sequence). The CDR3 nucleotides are TGTGCCAGCAGCTTCCCTGGTATAGAAAAACTGTTTTTT. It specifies CASSFPGIEKLFF.

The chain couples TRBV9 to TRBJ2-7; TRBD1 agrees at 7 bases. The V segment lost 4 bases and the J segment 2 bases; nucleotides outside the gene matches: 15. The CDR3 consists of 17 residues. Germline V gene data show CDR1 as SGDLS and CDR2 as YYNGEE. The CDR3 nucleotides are TGTGCCAGCAGCCCCCACTCGCGACAGGGATTACCCTACGAGCAGTACTTC. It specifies CASSPHSRQGLPYEQYF. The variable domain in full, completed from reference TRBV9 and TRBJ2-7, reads DSGVTQTPKHLITATGQRVTLRCSPRSGDLSVYWYQQSLDQGLQFLIQYYNGEERAKGNILERFSAQQFPDLHSELNLSSLELGDSALYFCASSPHSRQGLPYEQYFGPGTRLTVT.

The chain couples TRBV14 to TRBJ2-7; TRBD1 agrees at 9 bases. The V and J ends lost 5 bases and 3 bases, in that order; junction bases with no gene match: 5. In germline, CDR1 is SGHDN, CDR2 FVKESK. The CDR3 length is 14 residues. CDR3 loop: CASSFSTGGYEQYF. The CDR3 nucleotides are TGTGCCAGCAGCTTCTCGACAGGGGGCTACGAGCAGTACTTC.